This is a list of T cell receptor beta chains from one sample in a study of T cells in Graves' hyperthyroidism and ophthalmopathy. TCRdb itself ran the multiplex PCR reads through MiXCR, one entry per CDR3 protein. The sample yields over 700,000 distinct CDR3 sequences, 18% seen once. Sequencing was done on a sample of blood. These receptors originate from a woman aged 45-60 years with Graves' hyperthyroidism that later progressed to Graves' ophthalmopathy. Each CDR3 is given without its conserved first and last residue. Rows may omit the clone size; those that give it use once, few, many or a size class.

v_gene	j_gene	abundance	CDR3aa
TRBV3-1	TRBJ1-1	many	ASSYDRDAEAF
TRBV27	TRBJ1-4	-	ASSALPPRGGSEKLF
TRBV20-1	TRBJ1-2	few	SATRDLESYGYT
TRBV20-1	TRBJ2-7	many	SAREGLAGRYEQY
TRBV19	TRBJ1-5	-	ASGGSFNQPQH
TRBV7-6	TRBJ1-2	-	ASSLAETRWEGYT
TRBV2	TRBJ2-1	-	AISEAGTEF
TRBV20-1	TRBJ2-7	many	SARDWATSSHEQY
TRBV9	TRBJ2-5	few	ASSPLVGVKETQY
TRBV10-3	TRBJ2-1	few	AISEGLAELNEQF
TRBV18	TRBJ2-1	many	ASSLGLDNEQF
TRBV20-1	TRBJ2-7	many	SAGQNSYEQY
TRBV3-1	TRBJ1-2	few	ASSQDSGVNYGYT
TRBV6-8	TRBJ1-2	few	ASILTSNYGYT
TRBV7-9	TRBJ2-1	-	ASSLAIVYNEQF
TRBV11-2	TRBJ2-5	few	ASSPGTLYQETQY
TRBV3-1	TRBJ2-5	many	ASSQDGVAGAGRTQY
TRBV18	TRBJ2-7	many	ASSPATSYEQY
TRBV12-3/TRBV12-4	TRBJ2-2	many	ASSSGGGDTGELF
TRBV29-1	TRBJ2-5	few	SVRYGPQETQY
TRBV5-1	TRBJ2-3	many	ASSLESGRGDTQY
TRBV6-1	TRBJ2-2	few	ASKLGLADTGELF
TRBV12-3/TRBV12-4	TRBJ2-1	once	ASSGQGVTNEQF
TRBV19	TRBJ1-2	-	ASTDPLQGSYGYT
TRBV6-1	TRBJ1-3	-	ASSAASPISGNTIY
TRBV24-1	TRBJ2-2	-	ATAPHGTGELF
TRBV3-1	TRBJ2-1	many	ASSQTGDPNNEQF
TRBV12-3/TRBV12-4	TRBJ2-7	-	ASSEEARVEQY
TRBV29-1	TRBJ2-1	-	SVEHGLNNEQF
TRBV6-1	TRBJ2-7	-	ASSPTRSGEQY
TRBV5-1	TRBJ2-2	-	ASSLGLGGTGELF
TRBV12-3/TRBV12-4	TRBJ1-5	many	ASSLGLQGQPQH
TRBV6-2/TRBV6-3	TRBJ2-1	few	ASSYQGLSSNEQF
TRBV5-1	TRBJ1-2	many	ASSYGTDYGYT
TRBV5-1	TRBJ2-2	-	ASSVDRVTGELF
TRBV20-1	TRBJ2-3	many	SAPQGAALSDTQY
TRBV7-9	TRBJ2-3	few	ASSLAAQRTQY
TRBV28	TRBJ1-2	-	ASSRPEKNYGYT
TRBV12-3/TRBV12-4	TRBJ2-7	many	ASRSAGGPYEQY
TRBV19	TRBJ2-7	-	ASSNIGGTYEQY
TRBV6-2/TRBV6-3	TRBJ2-4	-	ASRTSGQNIQY
TRBV6-1	TRBJ2-1	many	ASRLATIDEQF
TRBV7-9	TRBJ2-2	-	ASSSPISGNEELF
TRBV2	TRBJ1-6	many	ASSGGNNSPLH
TRBV7-8	TRBJ2-5	-	ASSWVQQETQY
TRBV2	TRBJ1-2	many	ARRTGGYT
TRBV9	TRBJ2-7	few	ASSSRTAFGYEQY
TRBV4-1	TRBJ2-2	-	ASSQVSPGTGELF
TRBV6-5	TRBJ2-5	-	ASSYAGTETQY
TRBV6-1	TRBJ1-1	few	ASSAPGQGQMNTEAF
TRBV5-1	TRBJ2-3	many	ASSTGTGRDTQY